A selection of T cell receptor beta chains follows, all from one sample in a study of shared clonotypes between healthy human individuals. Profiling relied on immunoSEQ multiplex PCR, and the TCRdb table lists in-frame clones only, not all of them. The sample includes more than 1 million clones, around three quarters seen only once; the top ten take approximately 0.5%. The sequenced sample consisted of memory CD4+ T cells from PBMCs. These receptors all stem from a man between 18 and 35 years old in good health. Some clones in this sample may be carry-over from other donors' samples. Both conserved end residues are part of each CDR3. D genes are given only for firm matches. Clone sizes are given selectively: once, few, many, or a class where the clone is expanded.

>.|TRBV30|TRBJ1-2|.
CAWSVSVSGYTF
TGTGCCTGGAGTGTATCCGTATCGGGCTACACCTTC
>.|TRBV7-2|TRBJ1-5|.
CASSPRVSNQPQHF
TGTGCCAGCAGCCCCAGGGTTAGCAATCAGCCCCAGCATTTT
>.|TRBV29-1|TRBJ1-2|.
CSVVIGGDLHTF
TGCAGCGTTGTAATTGGGGGGGACCTGCACACCTTC
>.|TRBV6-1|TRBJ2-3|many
CASSEVGVGRDTQYF
TGTGCCAGCAGTGAAGTGGGGGTGGGGAGAGATACGCAGTATTTT
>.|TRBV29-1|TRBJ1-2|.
CSVGSEYLNYGYTF
TGCAGCGTTGGATCAGAATACCTTAACTATGGCTACACCTTC
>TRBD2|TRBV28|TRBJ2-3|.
CASSFWGLAGGRTADTQYF
TGTGCCAGCAGTTTCTGGGGACTAGCGGGAGGGCGGACTGCAGATACGCAGTATTTT
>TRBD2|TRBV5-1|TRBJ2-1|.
CASSWGLASNEQFF
TGCGCCAGCAGCTGGGGACTAGCGTCCAATGAGCAGTTCTTC
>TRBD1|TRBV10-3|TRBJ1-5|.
CAISTGGGEQPQHF
TGTGCCATCAGTACAGGGGGTGGTGAGCAGCCCCAGCATTTT
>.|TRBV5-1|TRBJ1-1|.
CASSLRQEAAFF
TGCGCCAGCAGCCTTCGACAGGAAGCAGCTTTCTTT
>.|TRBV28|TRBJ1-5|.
CASSFSRGDGQPQHF
TGTGCCAGCAGTTTTTCCAGGGGTGATGGGCAGCCCCAGCATTTT
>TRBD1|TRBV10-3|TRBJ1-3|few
CAISEDRDGNTIYF
TGTGCCATCAGTGAGGACAGGGATGGAAACACCATATATTTT
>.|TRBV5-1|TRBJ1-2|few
CASTRGEANYGYTF
TGCGCCAGCACCAGGGGCGAGGCTAACTATGGCTACACCTTC
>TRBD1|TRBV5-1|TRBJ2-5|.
CASSRDSQETQYF
TGCGCCAGCAGCCGGGACAGCCAAGAGACCCAGTACTTC
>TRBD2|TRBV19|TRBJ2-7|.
CATRPDGTSGRSAEQYF
TGTGCCACCCGGCCGGATGGGACTAGCGGGAGATCCGCCGAGCAGTACTTC
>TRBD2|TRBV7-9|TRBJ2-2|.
CASSTGTSGTGELFF
TGTGCCAGCAGCACCGGGACTAGCGGGACCGGGGAGCTGTTTTTT
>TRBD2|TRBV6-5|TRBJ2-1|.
CASHSSGGRNEQFF
TGTGCCAGCCATTCTTCCGGGGGGAGGAATGAGCAGTTCTTC